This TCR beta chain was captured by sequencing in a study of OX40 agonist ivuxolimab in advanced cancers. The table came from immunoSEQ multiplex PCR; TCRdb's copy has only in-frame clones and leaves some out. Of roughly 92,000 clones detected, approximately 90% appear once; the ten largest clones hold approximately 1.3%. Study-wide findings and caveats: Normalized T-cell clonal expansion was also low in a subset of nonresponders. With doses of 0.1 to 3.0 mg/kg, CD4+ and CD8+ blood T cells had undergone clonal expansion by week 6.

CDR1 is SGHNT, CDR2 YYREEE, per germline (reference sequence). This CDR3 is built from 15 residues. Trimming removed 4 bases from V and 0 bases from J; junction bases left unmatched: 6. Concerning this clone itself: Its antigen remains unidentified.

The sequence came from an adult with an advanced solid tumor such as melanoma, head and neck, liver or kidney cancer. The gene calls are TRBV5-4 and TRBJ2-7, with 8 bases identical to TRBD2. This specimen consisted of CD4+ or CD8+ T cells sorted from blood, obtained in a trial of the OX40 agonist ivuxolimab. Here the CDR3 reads CASSHGTSPSYEQYF. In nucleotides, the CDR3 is TGTGCCAGCAGCCACGGGACTAGTCCCTCCTACGAGCAGTACTTC.